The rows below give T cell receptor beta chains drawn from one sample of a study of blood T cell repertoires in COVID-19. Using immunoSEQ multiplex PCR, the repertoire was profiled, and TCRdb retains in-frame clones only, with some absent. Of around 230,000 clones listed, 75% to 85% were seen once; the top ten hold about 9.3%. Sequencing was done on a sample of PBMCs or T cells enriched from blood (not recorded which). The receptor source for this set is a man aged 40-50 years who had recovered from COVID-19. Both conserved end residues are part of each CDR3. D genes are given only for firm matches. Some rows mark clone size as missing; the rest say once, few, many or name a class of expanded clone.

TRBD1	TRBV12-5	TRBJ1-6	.	TGTGCTAGTGGGTTTTTCCTTGGGGAACTTTTTCGGACAGGGGCGAGCTCCTATAATTCACCCCTCCACTTT	CASGFFLGELFRTGASSYNSPLHF
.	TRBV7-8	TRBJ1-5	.	TGTGCCAGCAGCTTAGCAGTGGGCAGGCCGGGCAATCAGCCCCAGCATTTT	CASSLAVGRPGNQPQHF
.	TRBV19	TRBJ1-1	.	TGTGCCAGTAGTCCGACCCAGGGAGGGGACACTGAAGCTTTCTTT	CASSPTQGGDTEAFF
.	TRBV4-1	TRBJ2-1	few	TGCGCCAGCAGACAGATAGACAGGACGGCTGATGAGCAGTTCTTC	CASRQIDRTADEQFF
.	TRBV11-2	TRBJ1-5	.	TGTGCCAGCAGCTTGGGGGGGTTTAGCAATCAGCCCCAGCATTTT	CASSLGGFSNQPQHF
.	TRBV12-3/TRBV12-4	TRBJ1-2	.	TGTGCCAGCAGTCCCACATCTAACTATGGCTACACCTTC	CASSPTSNYGYTF
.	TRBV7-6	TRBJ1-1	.	TGTGCCAGCAGCTTAGAAGGGACTCCCTTGGGCAACACTGAAGCTTTCTTT	CASSLEGTPLGNTEAFF
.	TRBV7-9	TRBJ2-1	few	TGTGCCAGCAGTATCAGGGGTAGGGGTGAGCAGTTCTTC	CASSIRGRGEQFF
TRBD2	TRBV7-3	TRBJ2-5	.	TGTGCCAGCAGCCCCCGCGGCGGGGGGGCGGGTGAGACCCAGTACTTC	CASSPRGGGAGETQYF
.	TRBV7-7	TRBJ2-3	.	TGTGCCAGCAGCTCGGGACTGGCAAGCACAGATACGCAGTATTTT	CASSSGLASTDTQYF
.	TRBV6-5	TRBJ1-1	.	TGTGCCAGCGGGTTTCAGGGGAGCACTGAAGCTTTCTTT	CASGFQGSTEAFF
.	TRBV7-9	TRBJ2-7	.	TGTGCCAGCAGCTCCCCGGGAGACGAGCAGTACTTC	CASSSPGDEQYF
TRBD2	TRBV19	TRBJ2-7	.	TGTGCCAGTCAGAGCGGGGGGGAGCAGTACTTC	CASQSGGEQYF
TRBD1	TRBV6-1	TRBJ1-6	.	TGTGCCAGCAGTGCAAGACAGGGGGGGAATAATTCACCCCTCCACTTT	CASSARQGGNNSPLHF
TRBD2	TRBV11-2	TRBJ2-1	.	TGTGCCAGCACCCCGGGACTAGCGGAAAGGAATGAGCAGTTCTTC	CASTPGLAERNEQFF
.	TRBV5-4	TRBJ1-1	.	TGTGCCAGCAGCAAGAGCAGGGGACCCTCTGTGAACACTGAAGCTTTCTTT	CASSKSRGPSVNTEAFF
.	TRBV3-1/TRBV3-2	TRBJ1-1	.	TGTGCCAGCAGCCGGTACACGTCAGGGAACACTGAAGCTTTCTTT	CASSRYTSGNTEAFF
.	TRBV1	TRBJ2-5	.	TGCACCAGCAGCCAGGATAGGGGTTGCGGCTCCCAAGAGACCCAGTACTTC	CTSSQDRGCGSQETQYF
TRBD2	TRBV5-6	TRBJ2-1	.	TGTGCCAGCAGCTCCCTTACGGGACTACCAAACAATGAGCAGTTCTTC	CASSSLTGLPNNEQFF
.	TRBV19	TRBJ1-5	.	TGTGCCAGTACCCCCGGCGGTTATAGCAATCAGCCCCAGCATTTT	CASTPGGYSNQPQHF
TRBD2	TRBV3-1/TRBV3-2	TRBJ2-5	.	TGTGCCAGCAGCCCGGGACTAGCGGCAGGGAGGGAGACCCAGTACTTC	CASSPGLAAGRETQYF
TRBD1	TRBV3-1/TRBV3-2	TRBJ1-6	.	TGTGCCAGCAGAAGACAGGGGAGTAATTCACCCCTCCACTTT	CASRRQGSNSPLHF
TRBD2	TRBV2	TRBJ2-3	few	TGTGCCAGCAGTGATAGGCTAGCGGCGGGAGATACGCAGTATTTT	CASSDRLAAGDTQYF
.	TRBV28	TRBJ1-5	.	TGTGCCAGCAGAGGGGGAAATAGCAATCAGCCCCAGCATTTT	CASRGGNSNQPQHF
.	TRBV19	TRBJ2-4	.	TGTGCCAGTAGTACCTTATCGGAAAACATTCAGTACTTC	CASSTLSENIQYF
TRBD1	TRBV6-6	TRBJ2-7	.	TGTGCCAGCAGCCGATACACGCCGGGACAGGGGGCAAGAAGCGAGCAGTACTTC	CASSRYTPGQGARSEQYF
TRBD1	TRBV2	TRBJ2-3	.	TGTGCCAGCAGTGTAGGACAGGGGGCTTGGTCAGATACGCAGTATTTT	CASSVGQGAWSDTQYF
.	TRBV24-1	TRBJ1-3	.	TGTGCCACCAGTGACTCGGCGGATTCCTCTGGAAACACCATATATTTT	CATSDSADSSGNTIYF
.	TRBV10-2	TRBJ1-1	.	TGCGCCAGCAGTGAGGTTGCTTTGATTGGGGCGCGCACTGAAGCTTTCTTT	CASSEVALIGARTEAFF
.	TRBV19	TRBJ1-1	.	TGTGCCAGTAGTATCAGGGGTGGAGCTGAAGCTTTCTTT	CASSIRGGAEAFF
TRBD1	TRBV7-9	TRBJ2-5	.	TGTGCCAGCAGCCTTGGGGACAGTGACCAAGAGACCCAGTACTTC	CASSLGDSDQETQYF